One TCR beta chain is described in this entry. Its cognate antigen is unknown. TCRdb's table, derived via immunoSEQ multiplex PCR, lists solely in-frame clones and lacks some. The sample holds some 1 million clones, 65% to 80% seen once. The data derive from a study of shared clonotypes between healthy human individuals. Notes on the study in general: Tissue TCR repertoires likely differ from these blood-only repertoires. Relative to clonotypes present in all four donors, those not shared had lower generation probabilities.

Between the trimmed V and J ends, which lost 4 bases and 5 bases, there was a span of 17 bases. Looked up from germline, CDR1 is SQVTM and CDR2 is ANQGSEA. The CDR3 contains 14 residues. This chain uses TRBV29-1 with TRBJ2-5; D might be TRBD1 (6 bases). The receptor was isolated from a man aged 18 to 30 in good health. What was sequenced was memory CD4+ T cells sorted from blood. Sample subset: CD45RA-negative fraction. The CDR3 bases are TGCAGCGTTGTTGAGACTACAGGGTCCGAGACCCAGTACTTC. Translation: CSVVETTGSETQYF.